This paragraph reports one TCR beta chain. Its antigen remains unidentified. The entry originates in a study of STAT5B mutations in CD4+ large granular lymphocyte leukemia. Authors' data handling: The detection floor for productive clonotype frequency was 2.59 x 10-5. Measured with immunoSEQ multiplex PCR; TCRdb has only the in-frame clones, and not every one. That table supplies the V and J calls and clone size; D and trimming were determined from the DNA. Of 30,000 to 40,000 clones in the sample, approximately 90% were seen once. CDR3 size: 14 residues. The germline V gene encodes CDR1 LNHDA and CDR2 SQIVND (reference sequence). Trimming took 9 bases from V and 0 from J; bases not matched to a gene: 4. Study results and limitations: Top patient clones used TRBV06 genes more often: 8/27 versus 2/35 in controls.

The chain couples TRBV19 to TRBJ2-7; 11 bases are a match to TRBD2. The sequence derives from a human donor in good health. Sequencing was performed on CD4+ T cells from blood buffy coats. CDR3 loop: CASSTSGNSYEQYF. The CDR3 DNA reads as TGTGCCAGCTCGACTAGCGGGAACTCCTACGAGCAGTACTTC.